This T cell receptor (beta chain) was recorded in a study of cytomegalovirus exposure and HLA in healthy donors (dated by TCRdb to 2016 to 2017). Regarding the study in general: An earlier analysis of approximately 590 of the donors reported 250 to 300 Gb of sequence data and some 120 million unique TCR beta sequences from 150 million to 200 million T cells. A later analysis re-analyzed previously published TCR beta repertoires from roughly 690 donors and added high-resolution HLA genotyping to study TCR occurrence patterns. A later genetic analysis took genome-wide SNP genotypes for about 65% of the 666 donors and used that subset as a discovery cohort. To decide whether each TCR beta V gene segment behaved as functional or pseudogenic, an earlier analysis of some 600 of the donors relied on high-throughput TCR beta sequencing. Because of strong linkage in the cohort, roughly five DR-DQ haplotypes were treated as single units for association and clustering. The study was designed to test whether signatures of past pathogen exposure could be identified by cataloging public T cell receptors. To predict cytomegalovirus infection status, the study brought together high-throughput TCR immunosequencing, statistical association of individual TCRs with disease status, and machine learning. The study profiled the T cell repertoires of approximately 700 subjects by immunosequencing and related them to cytomegalovirus serostatus. Rather than using new phenotypic data, the later analysis identified candidate immune exposures from TCR beta sequences and from how often those sequences occurred across donors. Of the roughly 420 genotyped donors, less than 90% were placed in the genetic ancestry cluster associated with self-reported Caucasian donors. The number of donors typed differed by locus, with about 620-630 for A, B, C, DRB1 and DQB1, approximately 500 for DQA1, approximately 570 for DPA1, and about 450 for DPB1. Both class I and class II loci were covered by HLA typing, at four-digit resolution. On average, roughly 240,000 unique TCR beta nucleotide sequences were sequenced per donor among 398 genotyped donors of the cohort, with around 19% of those sequences being non-productive. Besides the first cohort of roughly 700 subjects, a separate validation cohort made up of roughly 130 different subjects was used. All discovery cohort repertoires had been generated using a single sequencing platform. Donor age, sex, ethnicity and CMV serostatus were collected together with the repertoire data. Approximately 300 gigabases of sequencing data and approximately 85 million unique TCR sequences were included in an early release covering about 700 HLA-typed donors. Beyond this particular receptor, the publication reports: V-gene and J-gene trimming of TCR beta chains was associated with a missense DCLRE1C variant in a later genetic analysis, and the association was replicated in an independent cohort. The cohort was sequenced for TCR beta chains only, and without alpha or paired-chain data the features that could be detected were limited. The only immune exposure information available for the cohort was CMV serostatus. The classifier was reported to diagnose cytomegalovirus status with high specificity and sensitivity in both the original cohort and the validation cohort. Broadly in line with IMGT annotations, most TCR beta V segments showed up in productive rearrangements about 87% or about 30% of the time in an earlier analysis of a few hundred of the donors. Because counts were too low, some 17 rarely observed V segments, including chromosome 9 orphons, were left out of the earlier analysis of approximately 580 of the donors. In a later analysis, most CMV-associated TCR beta chains were found to appear HLA-restricted, with HLA associations seemingly driven largely by CMV exposure. In a later analysis, HLA-associated TCR beta chains showed more clonal expansion and lower generation probabilities than non-associated chains that were equally common. A further reported finding was that TCR beta sequences accurately predicted the HLA-A and HLA-B alleles for most subjects in the first cohort. HLA typing was unavailable for some donors at each locus, so association tests used only the typed subset. Several of the top co-occurrence clusters appeared to be linked to parvovirus B19, influenza, CMV and Epstein-Barr virus, according to a later analysis. Specific HLA alleles were associated with 18,000 or so TCR beta sequences at a false discovery rate of 0.05 in a later analysis. Strong co-occurrence of HLA alleles, especially DR and DQ, made assigning TCR associations to individual alleles difficult. A total of 150 or so TCR beta chains were listed by the study as associated with cytomegalovirus. According to a later analysis, TCR association rates differed among HLA loci, with DRB1 alleles showing the most associated TCRs and HLA-C alleles showing the fewest. The authors suggested that the approach could potentially be generalized to other disease states and immunological phenotypes. A group of highly shared sequence variants was considered likely to be a technical artifact of the sequencing pipeline. In vitro tests confirmed that a few of the cytomegalovirus-associated TCR beta chains recognize cytomegalovirus antigens. According to a later genetic analysis, donors in an Asian-associated ancestry cluster had fewer N-insertions in productive TCRs than the approximately 710-donor mean. The presence/absence analyses assumed that sequencing depth was roughly uniform across donors, and that assumption may not be true. Correlated functional status among segregating V segments might be attributable to linkage disequilibrium, but an unknown experimental factor could not be ruled out. Across donors, most TCR sequences were observed very rarely, whereas some public TCRs were present in many individuals.

The cohort consisted of 650 to 700 healthy bone marrow donors. At the time of sampling, every cohort member was nominally healthy, though immune exposures that went unrecorded were likely present. The donor was CMV seropositive and was included in the group of 250 to 300 seropositive cohort members. Each donor provided a peripheral blood sample, and peripheral blood mononuclear cells were used for TCR beta sequencing. Genomic DNA extraction from the blood cell samples was performed with the Qiagen DNeasy Blood Extraction Kit. This clone has only a few counts. Its antigen target is currently unknown. No qualities accompany the bases; no much larger clone lies one base away. Receptors were amplified or captured by the immunoSEQ multiplex PCR assay. For the multiplex PCR, a mixture combining 60 forward primers for TCR Vbeta segments and 13 reverse primers for TCR Jbeta segments was used. A multiplex PCR assay on genomic DNA amplified the CDR3 region of rearranged TCR beta genes. On the Illumina HiSeq System, the amplified TCR beta libraries were sequenced as 87-base-pair reads. The paper's processing steps were these. A later analysis counted some 80 million unique TCR beta chains across the 666 repertoires, and roughly 9.9 million of these chains were shared by at least two donors. Raw reads were error-corrected and collapsed into unique sequences with a nearest-neighbor algorithm that merged closely related sequences to remove PCR and sequencing errors. V, D and J gene segments were assigned by aligning CDR3 sequences to IMGT reference sequences. For a sequence to be retained, at least a six-nucleotide match to both a V gene segment and a J gene segment was required. Rearrangements were classified as productive when the CDR3 lacked stop codons and remained in frame with V and J, and all other rearrangements were classified as non-productive. Following IMGT convention, CDR3 was defined as the stretch from the second conserved V-encoded cysteine up to the conserved J-encoded phenylalanine. In an earlier analysis of 587 of the donors, sequences lacking an unambiguous match to a single V gene segment were excluded. In an earlier analysis of 587 of the donors, V segments were called functional above 56.7% productive rearrangements and were called segregating when the between-donor standard deviation exceeded 5%. A statistical classification framework was built for diagnosing cytomegalovirus status from the catalog of TCR beta chain sequences. In a later analysis, V and J genes were assigned by comparing TCR nucleotide sequences against IMGT/GENE-DB human TR gene sequences. Using the TCRdist pipeline, a later analysis assigned CDR3 sequences along with most-parsimonious VDJ recombination scenarios. In a later analysis, every TCR beta chain was defined by the combination of its CDR3 amino acid sequence and its V-gene family, and reads without a unique V-gene family were dropped. To address suspected cross-contamination and a sequencing artifact, a later analysis removed a few hundred highly shared, low-generation-probability nucleotide sequences. In a later analysis, a clonal expansion index for each public chain was calculated from normalized within-repertoire ranks of inferred template counts. A later analysis computed generation probabilities with a VDJ recombination model fitted to out-of-frame rearrangements, and checked the results against IGoR. Hypergeometric tests were used in a later analysis to score TCR-TCR, TCR-HLA and TCR-CMV co-occurrence, with a repertoire-size bias correction applied to the TCR pairs. A later analysis estimated false discovery rates by permuting HLA or CMV assignments 20 times. A later analysis grouped co-occurring TCRs with DBSCAN, adding TCRdist sequence similarity when clustering within HLA-allele-positive subsets. For co-occurrence clustering, repertoires with fewer than 30,000 or more than 120,000 public chains were excluded, along with several repertoires with anomalous nucleotide sharing. In TCRdb, the immuneACCESS table is reduced to in-frame sequences with V and J assigned. These tables do not hold every clone; where another copy was compared, an unresolved V gene accounts for under half, and the others remain unexplained. V and J calls and clone size follow that table, whereas D and trimming were derived from the DNA. Present in this sample are around 110,000 clones, 65% to 80% of which were seen just once. Less than 3% of the sample rests with the top ten.

This TCR came from a male donor in good health and CMV-seropositive. The sequenced sample consisted of PBMCs.

The nucleotides read TGTGCCAGCAGCAAACGTCACAGGGGGGAGACTAATGAAAAACTGTTTTTT. Its translation is CASSKRHRGETNEKLFF. The chain is encoded by TRBV21-1 joined to TRBJ1-4; the DNA was not used to check the table's D call, TRBD1. TRBV21-1 is assigned pseudogene status. CDR3 length: 17 amino acids, cysteine to phenylalanine. Here the CDR3 DNA is all that survives: 51 bases in frame from base 1.